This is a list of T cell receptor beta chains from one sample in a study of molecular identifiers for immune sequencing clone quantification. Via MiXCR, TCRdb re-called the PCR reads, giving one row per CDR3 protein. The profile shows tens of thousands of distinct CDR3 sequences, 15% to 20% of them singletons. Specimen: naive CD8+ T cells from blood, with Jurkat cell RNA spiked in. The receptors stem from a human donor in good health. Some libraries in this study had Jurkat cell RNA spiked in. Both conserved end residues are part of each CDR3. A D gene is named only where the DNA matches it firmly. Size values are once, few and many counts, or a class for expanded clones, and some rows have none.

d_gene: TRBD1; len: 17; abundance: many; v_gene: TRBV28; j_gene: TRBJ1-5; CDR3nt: TGTGCCAGCAGTTTAGGGAGGACAGGGATTTACGATCAGCCCCAGCATTTT; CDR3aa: CASSLGRTGIYDQPQHF
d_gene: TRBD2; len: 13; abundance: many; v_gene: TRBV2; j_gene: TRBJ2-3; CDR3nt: TGTGCCAGCATGGGCGGGGGAACAGATACGCAGTATTTT; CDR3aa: CASMGGGTDTQYF
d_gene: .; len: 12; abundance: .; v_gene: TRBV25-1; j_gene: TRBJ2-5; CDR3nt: TGTGCCAGCAGAGACCACCAAGAGACCCAGTACTTC; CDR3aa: CASRDHQETQYF
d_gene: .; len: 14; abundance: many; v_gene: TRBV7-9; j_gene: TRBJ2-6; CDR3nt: TGTGCCAGCAGCTCAATCCGGGACGGCAACGTCCTGACTTTC; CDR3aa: CASSSIRDGNVLTF
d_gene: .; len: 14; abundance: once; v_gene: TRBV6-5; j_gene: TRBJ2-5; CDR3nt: TGTGCCAGCAGCCAAGTATCCAGGGGTGAGACCCAGTACTTC; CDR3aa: CASSQVSRGETQYF
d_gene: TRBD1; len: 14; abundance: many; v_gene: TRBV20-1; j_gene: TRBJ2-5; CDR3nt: TGCAGTGCCAAATCGACAGGGGGTGTGACGGCCCAGTACTTC; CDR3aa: CSAKSTGGVTAQYF
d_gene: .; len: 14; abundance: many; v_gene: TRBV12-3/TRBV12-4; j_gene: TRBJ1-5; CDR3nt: TGTGCCAGCAGCATTCACTACGCCGATCAGCCCCAGCATTTT; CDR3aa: CASSIHYADQPQHF
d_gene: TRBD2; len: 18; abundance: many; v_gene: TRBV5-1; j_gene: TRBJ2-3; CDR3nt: TGCGCCAGCAGCTTGGGTCTTGGAATGGCGGGAGTGTTAGATACGCAGTATTTT; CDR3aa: CASSLGLGMAGVLDTQYF
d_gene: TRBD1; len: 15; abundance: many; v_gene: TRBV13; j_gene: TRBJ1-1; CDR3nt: TGTGCCAGCAGCCTGGACAGGGGAACGGCCACTGAAGCTTTCTTT; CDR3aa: CASSLDRGTATEAFF
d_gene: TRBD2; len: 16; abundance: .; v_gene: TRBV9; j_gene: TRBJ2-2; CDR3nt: TGTGCCAGCAGCGTGACTAGCGGGACTTCCACCGGGGAGCTGTTTTTT; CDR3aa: CASSVTSGTSTGELFF
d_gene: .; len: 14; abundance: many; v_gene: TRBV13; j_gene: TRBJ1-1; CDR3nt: TGTGCCAGCAGCCTAAGAAGTCCGGGTGTTGAAGCTTTCTTT; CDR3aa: CASSLRSPGVEAFF
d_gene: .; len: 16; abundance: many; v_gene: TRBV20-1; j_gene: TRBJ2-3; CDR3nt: TGCAGTCCCCACCGCGGCGGGCGACATGGCACAGATACGCAGTATTTT; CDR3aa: CSPHRGGRHGTDTQYF
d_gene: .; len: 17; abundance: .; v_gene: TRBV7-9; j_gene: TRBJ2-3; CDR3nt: TGTGCCAGCAGCCCTGACGCGGCTCCTTATCGCACAGATACGCAGTATTTT; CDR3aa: CASSPDAAPYRTDTQYF
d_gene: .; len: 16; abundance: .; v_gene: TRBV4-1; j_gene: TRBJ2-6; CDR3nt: TGCGCCAGCAGCCAAGAGAACTACTCTGGGGCCAACGTCCTGACTTTC; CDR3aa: CASSQENYSGANVLTF
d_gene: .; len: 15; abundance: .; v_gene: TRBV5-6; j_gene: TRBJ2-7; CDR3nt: TGTGCTAGCAGCTTGGAGCAGGGTCTATCGCGAGAGCAGTACTTC; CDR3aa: CASSLEQGLSREQYF
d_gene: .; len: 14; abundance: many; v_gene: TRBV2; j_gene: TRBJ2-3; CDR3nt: TGTGCCAGCAGTGAAGTAGCAGCACTCAATACGCAGTATTTT; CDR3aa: CASSEVAALNTQYF
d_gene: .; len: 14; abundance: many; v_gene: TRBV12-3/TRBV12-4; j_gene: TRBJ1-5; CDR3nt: TGTGCCAGCAGCCTCGGACAGCCGAGTCAGCCCCAGCATTTT; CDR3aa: CASSLGQPSQPQHF
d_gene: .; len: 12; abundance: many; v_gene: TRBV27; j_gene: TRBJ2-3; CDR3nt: TGTGCCAGCAGTTTCCTAACAGATACGCAGTATTTT; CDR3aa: CASSFLTDTQYF
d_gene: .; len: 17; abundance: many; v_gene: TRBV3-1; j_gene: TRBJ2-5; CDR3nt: TGTGCCAGCAGCCAAGCCCCCAGAGGAGGAAGGCAAGAGACCCAGTACTTC; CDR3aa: CASSQAPRGGRQETQYF
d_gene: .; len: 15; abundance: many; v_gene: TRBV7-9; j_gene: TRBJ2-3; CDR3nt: TGTGCCAGCAACCACGACACTAAGAGATCAGATACGCAGTATTTT; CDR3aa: CASNHDTKRSDTQYF
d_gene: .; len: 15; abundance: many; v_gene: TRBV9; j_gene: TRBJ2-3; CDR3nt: TGTGCCAGCAGCGTAGAGACAGGTGAACGAGATACGCAGTATTTT; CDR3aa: CASSVETGERDTQYF
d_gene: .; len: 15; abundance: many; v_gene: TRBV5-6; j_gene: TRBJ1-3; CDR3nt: TGTGCCAGCAGCTTGGGACCCAACTCTGGAAACACCATATATTTT; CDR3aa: CASSLGPNSGNTIYF
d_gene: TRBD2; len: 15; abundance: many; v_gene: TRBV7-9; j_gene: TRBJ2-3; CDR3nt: TGTGCCAGCAGCTCCATAGCGGGGACCACAGATACGCAGTATTTT; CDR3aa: CASSSIAGTTDTQYF
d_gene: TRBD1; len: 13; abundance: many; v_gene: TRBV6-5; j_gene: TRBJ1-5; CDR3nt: TGTGCCAGCACCCCTGGGACAGATCAGCCCCAGCATTTT; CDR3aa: CASTPGTDQPQHF
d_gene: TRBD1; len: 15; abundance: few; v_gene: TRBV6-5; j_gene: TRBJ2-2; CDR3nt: TGTGCCACCAGAACCCAGACAGGGGACACCGGGGAGCTGTTTTTT; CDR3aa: CATRTQTGDTGELFF
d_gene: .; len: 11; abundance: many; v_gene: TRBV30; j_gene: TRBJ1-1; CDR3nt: TGTGCCTGGAGTTTCCGATTAGAAGCTTTCTTT; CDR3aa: CAWSFRLEAFF
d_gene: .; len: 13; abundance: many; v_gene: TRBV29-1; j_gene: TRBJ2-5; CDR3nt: TGCAGCGTTGAAGACCGACTTACGGAGACCCAGTACTTC; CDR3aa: CSVEDRLTETQYF
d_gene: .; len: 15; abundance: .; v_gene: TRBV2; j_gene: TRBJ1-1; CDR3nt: TGTGCCGGCAGTGAAGGCAGTGGGAGTCGAACTGAAGCCTTCTTT; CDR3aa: CAGSEGSGSRTEAFF
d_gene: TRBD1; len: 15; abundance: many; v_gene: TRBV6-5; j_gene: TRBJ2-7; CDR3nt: TGTGCCAGCAGTGTAACCGGGACAGGGGACTACGAGCAGTACTTC; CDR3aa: CASSVTGTGDYEQYF
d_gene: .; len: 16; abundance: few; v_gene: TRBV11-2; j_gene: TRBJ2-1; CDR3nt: TGTGCCAGCAGCTTAGATTGGACACCATCCTACAATGAGCAGTTCTTC; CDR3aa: CASSLDWTPSYNEQFF
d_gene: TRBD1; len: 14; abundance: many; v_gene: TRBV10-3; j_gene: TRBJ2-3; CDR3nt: TGTGCCACCGGGACAGGGGGCGGCGGAGGCACGCAGTATTTT; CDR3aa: CATGTGGGGGTQYF
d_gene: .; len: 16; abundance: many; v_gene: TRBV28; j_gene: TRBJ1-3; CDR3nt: TGTGCCAGCAGCTCCGGGACGGTGGTCTCTGGAAACACCATATATTTT; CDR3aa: CASSSGTVVSGNTIYF
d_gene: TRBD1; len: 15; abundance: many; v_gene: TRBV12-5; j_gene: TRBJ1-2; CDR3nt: TGTGCTAGTGGTCTGCCTCCCGGGACAGGGAGAGGCTACACCTTC; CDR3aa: CASGLPPGTGRGYTF
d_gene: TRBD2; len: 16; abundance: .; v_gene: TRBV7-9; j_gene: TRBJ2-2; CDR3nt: TGTGCCATCAGCCCAGGGACTAGCGGGATTCCCGGGGAGCTGTCTTTT; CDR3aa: CAISPGTSGIPGELSF
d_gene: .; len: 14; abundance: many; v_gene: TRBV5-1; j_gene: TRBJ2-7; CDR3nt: TGCGCCAGCAGCTGGGACGTGAGCTCCTACGAGCAGTACTTC; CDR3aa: CASSWDVSSYEQYF
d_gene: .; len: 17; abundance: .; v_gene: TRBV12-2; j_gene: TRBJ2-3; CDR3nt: TGTGCAAGTCGCTTCCCCGGACTAGCGGAGGGCAATGATACGCAGTATTTT; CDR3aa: CASRFPGLAEGNDTQYF
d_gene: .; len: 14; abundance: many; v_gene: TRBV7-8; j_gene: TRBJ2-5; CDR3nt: TGTGCCAGCAGTCCATATGTGAGACGACAGACCCAGTACTTC; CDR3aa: CASSPYVRRQTQYF
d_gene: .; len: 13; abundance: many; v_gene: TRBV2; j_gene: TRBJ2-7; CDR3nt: TGTGCCAGCCGGGACTGGAACTCCTACGAGCAGTACTTC; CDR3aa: CASRDWNSYEQYF
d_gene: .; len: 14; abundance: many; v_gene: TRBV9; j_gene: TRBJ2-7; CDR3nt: TGTGCCAGCAGCGCCTCCGGGACGGCCTACGAGCAGTACTTC; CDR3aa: CASSASGTAYEQYF
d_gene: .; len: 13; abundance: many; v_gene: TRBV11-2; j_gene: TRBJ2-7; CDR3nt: TGTGCCAGCAGCTTAGGGGGCCCTCTCGAGCAGTACTTC; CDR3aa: CASSLGGPLEQYF
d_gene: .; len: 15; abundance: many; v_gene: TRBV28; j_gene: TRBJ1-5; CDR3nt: TGTGCCAGCAGTTTGGCCCTGCCGGGGAGGCAGCCCCAGCATTTT; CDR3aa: CASSLALPGRQPQHF
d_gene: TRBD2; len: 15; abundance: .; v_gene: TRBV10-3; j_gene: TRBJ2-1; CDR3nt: TGTGCCATCAGAGATTCGGGAGGGCCATACAATGAGCAGTTCTTC; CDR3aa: CAIRDSGGPYNEQFF
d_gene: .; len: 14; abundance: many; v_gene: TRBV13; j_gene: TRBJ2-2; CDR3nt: TGTGCCAGCAGCTTAGGAGACAGAACCGGGGAGCTGTTTTTT; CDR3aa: CASSLGDRTGELFF
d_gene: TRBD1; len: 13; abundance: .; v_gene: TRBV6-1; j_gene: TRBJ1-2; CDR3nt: TGTGCCAGCACGGGACAGGGCGACTATGGCTACACCTTC; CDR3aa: CASTGQGDYGYTF
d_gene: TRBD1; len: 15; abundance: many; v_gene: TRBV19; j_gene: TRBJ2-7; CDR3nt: TGTGCCAGTACCCCCGCCGGGACAGGGGGATACGAGCAGTACTTC; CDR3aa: CASTPAGTGGYEQYF
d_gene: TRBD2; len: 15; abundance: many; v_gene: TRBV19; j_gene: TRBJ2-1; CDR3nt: TGTGCCAGTAGTATTGTTAGCGGGGGGATCCATGAGCAGTTCTTC; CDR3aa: CASSIVSGGIHEQFF
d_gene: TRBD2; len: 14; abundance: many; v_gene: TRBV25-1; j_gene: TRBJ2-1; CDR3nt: TGTGCCAGCAGTGAGGCGGGGGGGCTGAATGAGCAGTTCTTC; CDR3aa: CASSEAGGLNEQFF
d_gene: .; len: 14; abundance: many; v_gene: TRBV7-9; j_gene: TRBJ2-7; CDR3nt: TGTGCCAGCAGCTTACCCGACCCCTTTTACGAGCAGTACTTC; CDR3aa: CASSLPDPFYEQYF
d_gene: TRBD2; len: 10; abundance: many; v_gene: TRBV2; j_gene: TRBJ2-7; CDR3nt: TGTGCCAGCAGAATAGCGGGAGCCGTTTTC; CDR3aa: CASRIAGAVF
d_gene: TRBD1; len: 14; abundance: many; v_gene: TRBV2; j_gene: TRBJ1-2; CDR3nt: TGTGCCAGCAGACCCCGACAGGGAGGCTATGGCTACACCTTC; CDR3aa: CASRPRQGGYGYTF
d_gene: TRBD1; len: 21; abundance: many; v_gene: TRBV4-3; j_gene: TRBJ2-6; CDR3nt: TGCGCCAGCAGCTCCACCCCGGACCCGGGACAGGAGTACTCTGGGGCCAACGTCCTGACTTTC; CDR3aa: CASSSTPDPGQEYSGANVLTF
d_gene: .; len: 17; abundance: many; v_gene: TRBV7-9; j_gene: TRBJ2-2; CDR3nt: TGTGCCAGCAGCTTAGTTGATGCGGGATCGAACACCGGGGAGCTGTTTTTT; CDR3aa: CASSLVDAGSNTGELFF
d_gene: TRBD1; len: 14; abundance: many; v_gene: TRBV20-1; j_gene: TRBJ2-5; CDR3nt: TGCAGTGTTTGGACAGGGGGCGGGAGTGAGACCCAGTACTTC; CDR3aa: CSVWTGGGSETQYF
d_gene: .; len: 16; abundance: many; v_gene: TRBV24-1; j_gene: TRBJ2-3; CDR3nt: TGTGCCACCAGTGATATGGACGGACCTAGCACAGATACGCAGTATTTT; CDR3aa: CATSDMDGPSTDTQYF
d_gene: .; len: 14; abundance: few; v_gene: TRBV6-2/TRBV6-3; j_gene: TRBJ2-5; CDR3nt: TGTGCCAGCAGTTCGTCCAGAACCCACGAGACCCAGTACTTC; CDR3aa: CASSSSRTHETQYF
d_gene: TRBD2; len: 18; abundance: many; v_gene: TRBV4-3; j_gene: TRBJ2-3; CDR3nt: TGCGCCAGCAGCCAAGATTCGTCTAGCGGGAGCCCAACAGATACGCAGTATTTT; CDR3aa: CASSQDSSSGSPTDTQYF
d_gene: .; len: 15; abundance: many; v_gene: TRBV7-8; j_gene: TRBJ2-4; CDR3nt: TGTGCCAGCAGCGGGGACAGCGGGTCCAAAAACATTCAGTACTTC; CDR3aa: CASSGDSGSKNIQYF
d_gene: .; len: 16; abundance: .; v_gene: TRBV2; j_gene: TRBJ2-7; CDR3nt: TGTGCCTGCAGCGCTCCACCGGGACTCGAGGGCTACGAGCAGTACTTC; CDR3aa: CACSAPPGLEGYEQYF
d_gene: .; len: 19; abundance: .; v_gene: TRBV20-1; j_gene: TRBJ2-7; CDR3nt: TGCAGTGCTAGAACTTGGGCAGGGGTTGTTGTGGGGGCAACCTACGAGCAGTACTTC; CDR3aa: CSARTWAGVVVGATYEQYF